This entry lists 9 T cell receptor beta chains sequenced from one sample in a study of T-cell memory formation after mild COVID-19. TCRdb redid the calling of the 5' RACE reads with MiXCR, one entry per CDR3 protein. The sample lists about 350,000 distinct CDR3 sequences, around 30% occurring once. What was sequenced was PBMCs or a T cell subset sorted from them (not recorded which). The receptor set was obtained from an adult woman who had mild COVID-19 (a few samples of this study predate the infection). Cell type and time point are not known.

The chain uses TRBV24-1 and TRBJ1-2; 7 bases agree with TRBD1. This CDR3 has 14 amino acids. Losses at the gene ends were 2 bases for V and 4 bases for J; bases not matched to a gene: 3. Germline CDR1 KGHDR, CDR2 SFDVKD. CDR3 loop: CATSDSGTVYGYTF. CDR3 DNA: TGTGCCACCAGTGATTCCGGGACAGTCTATGGCTACACCTTC.

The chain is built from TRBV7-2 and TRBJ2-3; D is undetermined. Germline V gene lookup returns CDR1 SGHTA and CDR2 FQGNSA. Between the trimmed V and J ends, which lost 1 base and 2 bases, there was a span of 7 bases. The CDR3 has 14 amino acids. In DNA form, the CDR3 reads TGTGCCAGCAGCTTAGAACAAGCCACAGATACGCAGTATTTT. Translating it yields CASSLEQATDTQYF.

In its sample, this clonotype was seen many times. Here the CDR3 DNA reads TGTGCCAGCAGCTTAGACGGAGGGACAGTACAAGAGACCCAGTACTTC. It specifies CASSLDGGTVQETQYF. The chain couples TRBV7-6 to TRBJ2-5, with D maybe TRBD1 (7 bases). Germline V gene data show CDR1 as SGHVS and CDR2 as FNYEAQ. The CDR3 totals 16 residues. Trimming removed 1 base at V and 2 bases at J, with 14 bases between.

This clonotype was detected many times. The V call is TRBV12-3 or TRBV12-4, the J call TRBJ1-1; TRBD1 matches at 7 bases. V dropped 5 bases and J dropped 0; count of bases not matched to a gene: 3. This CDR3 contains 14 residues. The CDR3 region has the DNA TGTGCCAGCAGTCGAGACAGGGTGAACACTGAAGCTTTCTTT. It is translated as CASSRDRVNTEAFF.

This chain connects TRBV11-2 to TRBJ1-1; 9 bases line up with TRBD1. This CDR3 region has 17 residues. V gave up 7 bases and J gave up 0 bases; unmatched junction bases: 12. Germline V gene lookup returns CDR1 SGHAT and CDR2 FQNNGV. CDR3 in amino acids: CASNFNAGTGMNTEAFF. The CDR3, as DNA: TGTGCCAGCAACTTTAACGCCGGGACAGGGATGAACACTGAAGCTTTCTTT. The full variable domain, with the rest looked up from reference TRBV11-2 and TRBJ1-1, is EAGVAQSPRYKIIEKRQSVAFWCNPISGHATLYWYQQILGQGPKLLIQFQNNGVVDDSQLPKDRFSAERLKGVDSTLKIQPAKLEDSAVYLCASNFNAGTGMNTEAFFGQGTRLTVV.

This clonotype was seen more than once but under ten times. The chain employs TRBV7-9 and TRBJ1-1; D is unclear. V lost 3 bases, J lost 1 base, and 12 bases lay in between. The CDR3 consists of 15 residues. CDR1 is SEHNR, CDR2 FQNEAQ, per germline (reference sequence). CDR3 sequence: CASSFVPVGNTEAFF. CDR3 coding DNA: TGTGCCAGCAGCTTTGTACCCGTGGGGAACACTGAAGCTTTCTTT.

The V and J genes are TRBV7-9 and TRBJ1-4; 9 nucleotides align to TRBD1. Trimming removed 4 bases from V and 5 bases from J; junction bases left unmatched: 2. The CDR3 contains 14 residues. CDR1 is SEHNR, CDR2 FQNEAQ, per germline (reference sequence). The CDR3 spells CASSSTGGNEKLFF. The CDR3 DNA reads TGTGCCAGCAGCTCGACAGGGGGAAATGAAAAACTGTTTTTT.

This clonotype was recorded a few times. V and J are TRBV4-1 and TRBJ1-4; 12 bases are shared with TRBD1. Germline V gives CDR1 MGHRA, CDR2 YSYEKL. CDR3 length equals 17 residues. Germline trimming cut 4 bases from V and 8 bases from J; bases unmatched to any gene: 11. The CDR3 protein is CASSRRPGQGANEKLFF. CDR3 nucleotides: TGCGCCAGCAGCCGCCGACCGGGACAGGGGGCGAACGAAAAACTGTTTTTT.

The CDR3 bases are TGTGCCAGCACCGTAGACAGCTTTTATGGCTACACCTTC. It specifies CASTVDSFYGYTF. V and J are TRBV6-6 and TRBJ1-2, with a possible D match to TRBD1 (5 bases). CDR3 length: 13 amino acids. The ends were cut back, 7 bases at V and 5 bases at J, with 14 bases in the middle. Germline V lookup: CDR1 MNHNY, CDR2 SVGAGI (reference sequence).